A selection of T cell receptor beta chains follows, all from one sample in a study of T cells in Graves' hyperthyroidism and ophthalmopathy. MiXCR was run by TCRdb on the multiplex PCR reads, yielding one entry per CDR3 protein. The table lists 660,000 or so distinct CDR3 sequences, more than 20% of them singletons. The sample comprised blood. Every receptor here comes from a man aged 30 to 39 with Graves' ophthalmopathy. Each CDR3 is given with its conserved first and last residue. Each record gives: V gene, D gene, J gene, clone size, CDR3 protein, CDR3 DNA. The D gene is left open where the match is weak. The size field is filled for only some rows; it gives once, few, many or a size class.

>TRBV3-1|TRBD2|TRBJ2-7|many
CASSQMTSGREEQYF
TGTGCCAGCAGCCAAATGACTAGCGGGAGGGAAGAGCAGTACTTC
>TRBV15|TRBD1|TRBJ2-7|-
CATSRDLGQGVNEQYF
TGTGCCACCAGCAGAGATTTGGGACAGGGCGTCAACGAGCAGTACTTC
>TRBV12-3/TRBV12-4|-|TRBJ2-3|many
CASSLVSRLSSTDTQYF
TGTGCCAGCAGTTTAGTGTCGAGATTATCTAGCACAGATACGCAGTATTTT
>TRBV11-3|TRBD2|TRBJ2-1|few
CASSLGLAGGPHNEQFF
TGTGCCAGCAGCTTGGGACTAGCGGGAGGGCCTCACAATGAGCAGTTCTTC
>TRBV7-9|TRBD1|TRBJ1-2|few
CASSLAGTGGVGYTF
TGTGCCAGCAGCTTAGCCGGGACAGGGGGCGTAGGCTACACCTTC
>TRBV28|-|TRBJ1-3|many
CASHIGSGNTIYF
TGTGCCAGCCATATCGGCTCTGGAAACACCATATATTTT
>TRBV19|-|TRBJ1-2|few
CASRAVGRSYGYTF
TGTGCCAGTAGAGCGGTGGGGCGAAGCTATGGCTACACCTTC
>TRBV12-5|TRBD1|TRBJ1-1|-
CASGLVPGGGRNTEAFF
TGTGCTAGTGGTTTGGTACCAGGGGGCGGGAGGAACACTGAAGCTTTCTTT
>TRBV28|-|TRBJ2-5|many
CASGGTFQETQYF
TGTGCCAGCGGGGGTACCTTCCAAGAGACCCAGTACTTC
>TRBV28|-|TRBJ2-7|-
CASSERAFRQEQYF
TGTGCCAGCAGTGAGAGGGCTTTCCGGCAAGAGCAGTACTTC
>TRBV5-5|-|TRBJ2-5|-
CASSLTPTREETQYF
TGTGCCAGCAGCTTGACCCCCACGAGGGAAGAGACCCAGTACTTC
>TRBV12-3/TRBV12-4|-|TRBJ1-2|-
CASSLMTGAYGYTF
TGTGCCAGCAGTTTAATGACAGGAGCCTATGGCTACACCTTC
>TRBV4-3|-|TRBJ2-4|few
CASSQAAPPRNIQYF
TGCGCCAGCAGCCAAGCCGCCCCTCCGAGGAACATTCAGTACTTC
>TRBV6-2/TRBV6-3|-|TRBJ2-1|few
CASSRSRGEIFNEQFF
TGTGCCAGCAGTCGCTCAAGAGGGGAAATCTTCAATGAGCAGTTCTTC
>TRBV18|-|TRBJ1-5|few
CASSPPGSGQPQHF
TGTGCCAGCTCACCACCAGGGTCGGGTCAGCCCCAGCATTTT
>TRBV9|TRBD2|TRBJ2-7|-
CASSVDGDRTSGYEQYF
TGTGCCAGCAGCGTAGATGGGGACCGGACTAGCGGATACGAGCAGTACTTC
>TRBV2|-|TRBJ2-3|-
CASSYAGRARRTDTQYF
TGTGCCAGCAGTTACGCCGGCAGAGCCAGAAGGACAGATACGCAGTATTTT
>TRBV11-1|-|TRBJ2-5|few
CASTAYWDQETQYF
TGTGCCAGCACTGCCTACTGGGACCAAGAGACCCAGTACTTC
>TRBV10-3|-|TRBJ1-1|few
CAITDGGVEAFF
TGTGCCATCACCGACGGGGGGGTAGAGGCTTTCTTT
>TRBV29-1|TRBD2|TRBJ2-2|-
CSGRTSGKNGELFF
TGCAGCGGGAGGACTAGCGGGAAAAACGGGGAGCTGTTTTTT
>TRBV5-5|-|TRBJ2-7|-
CASSLNAQGAIYEQYF
TGTGCCAGCAGCTTGAACGCGCAGGGAGCCATCTACGAGCAGTACTTC
>TRBV11-1|-|TRBJ1-2|-
CASSPSQGGYGYTF
TGTGCCAGCAGCCCCTCACAGGGAGGCTATGGCTACACCTTC
>TRBV5-1|TRBD2|TRBJ2-7|-
CASSPPPGHRGAGLAGVAREQYF
TGCGCCAGCAGCCCGCCCCCGGGCCACCGAGGAGCGGGACTAGCGGGAGTTGCGCGCGAGCAGTACTTC
>TRBV5-1|TRBD1|TRBJ2-3|many
CASSPTGITDTQYF
TGCGCCAGCAGCCCGACAGGGATCACAGATACGCAGTATTTT
>TRBV5-1|-|TRBJ2-7|many
CASSLKAGSSYEQYF
TGCGCCAGCAGCCTTAAGGCGGGGAGCTCCTACGAGCAGTACTTC
>TRBV20-1|-|TRBJ1-1|few
CSARDFGMSAFF
TGCAGTGCTAGAGATTTCGGGATGTCAGCTTTCTTT
>TRBV28|TRBD2|TRBJ2-5|many
CASSRSWTSGRRTETQYF
TGTGCCAGCAGTCGGAGTTGGACTAGCGGGAGGAGGACGGAGACCCAGTACTTC
>TRBV13|-|TRBJ1-2|few
CASSLVRGGDGYTF
TGTGCCAGCAGCTTAGTCCGTGGAGGGGATGGCTACACCTTC
>TRBV28|TRBD1|TRBJ2-7|many
CASRLPGQNYYEQYF
TGTGCCAGCAGACTCCCGGGACAGAACTACTACGAGCAGTACTTC
>TRBV20-1|-|TRBJ1-6|-
CSASTRVNSPLHF
TGCAGTGCTAGTACAAGAGTTAATTCACCCCTCCACTTT
>TRBV7-3|-|TRBJ2-7|many
CASHETGSYEQYF
TGTGCCAGCCATGAAACAGGCTCCTACGAGCAGTACTTC
>TRBV28|-|TRBJ2-2|-
CASQGDTGELFF
TGTGCCAGCCAAGGGGACACCGGGGAGCTGTTTTTT
>TRBV28|TRBD2|TRBJ2-1|-
CASNAGGPFYNEQFF
TGTGCCAGCAATGCGGGAGGGCCCTTCTACAATGAGCAGTTCTTC
>TRBV12-3/TRBV12-4|TRBD1|TRBJ1-4|-
CASSNNRGNEKLFF
TGTGCCAGCAGTAATAACAGGGGGAATGAAAAACTGTTTTTT
>TRBV27|-|TRBJ2-7|few
CASSFAGRTVINEQYF
TGTGCCAGCAGTTTCGCGGGAAGGACCGTGATCAACGAGCAGTACTTC
>TRBV12-3/TRBV12-4|-|TRBJ2-7|many
CASSLKDGYEQYF
TGTGCCAGCAGCCTAAAGGATGGCTACGAGCAGTACTTC
>TRBV3-1|-|TRBJ2-7|-
CASSQEGTSSYEQYF
TGTGCCAGCAGCCAAGAAGGGACGAGCTCCTACGAGCAGTACTTC
>TRBV3-1|-|TRBJ2-2|-
CASGEGGELFF
TGTGCCAGCGGGGAAGGAGGGGAGCTGTTTTTT
>TRBV14|TRBD2|TRBJ2-1|-
CASSHALLAASYNEQFF
TGTGCCAGCAGCCACGCCTTACTAGCGGCGTCCTACAATGAGCAGTTCTTC
>TRBV5-8|TRBD1|TRBJ1-2|-
CASSLLDREYTNYGYTF
TGTGCCAGCAGCTTGTTGGACAGGGAGTATACCAACTATGGCTACACCTTC
>TRBV6-1|TRBD2|TRBJ2-7|few
CASRSQRGRLAGVDEQYF
TGTGCCAGCAGAAGCCAGCGAGGTCGACTAGCGGGAGTGGACGAGCAGTACTTC
>TRBV27|TRBD2|TRBJ2-3|few
CASSPWVAGPTDTQYF
TGTGCCAGCAGTCCCTGGGTAGCGGGCCCCACAGATACGCAGTATTTT
>TRBV10-3|TRBD2|TRBJ2-3|few
CATVPGGRTDTQYF
TGTGCCACCGTCCCAGGCGGGAGGACAGATACGCAGTATTTT
>TRBV20-1|TRBD1|TRBJ1-4|-
CSARDWDRAGHPEKLFF
TGCAGTGCTAGAGATTGGGACAGGGCCGGACATCCGGAAAAACTGTTTTTT
>TRBV18|TRBD2|TRBJ2-7|-
CASSSEGQRDSYEQYF
TGTGCCAGCTCATCGGAGGGGCAGCGGGACTCCTACGAGCAGTACTTC
>TRBV11-2|-|TRBJ2-1|-
CASSEAGGVTYNEQFF
TGTGCCAGCAGCGAGGCAGGGGGGGTTACCTACAATGAGCAGTTCTTC
>TRBV30|-|TRBJ1-6|-
CAWSVRGRLDSPLHF
TGTGCCTGGAGTGTACGAGGCAGGCTTGATTCACCCCTCCACTTT
>TRBV20-1|-|TRBJ2-2|-
CSASAPFGRYTGELFF
TGCAGTGCTAGTGCCCCCTTTGGGAGGTACACCGGGGAGCTGTTTTTT